The 14 T cell receptor beta chains listed next were all sequenced from one sample in a study of cytomegalovirus exposure and HLA in healthy donors. PCR primers comprised 60 Vbeta and 13 Jbeta primers. Here immunoSEQ multiplex PCR was the method, and the copy in TCRdb shows in-frame clones only, minus some. The sample contains 100,000 to 150,000 clones, roughly 70% of which appear only once. The material sequenced was PBMCs. The receptors shown here come from a man between 40 and 49 years old in good health and CMV-seropositive.

The chain has TRBV4-2 and TRBJ2-7; 7 bases map to TRBD1. Germline loops: CDR1 LGHNA, CDR2 YNFKEQ. The trim removed 4 bases at V and 5 bases at J, leaving 11 bases unmatched. The CDR3 has 15 residues. As DNA, the CDR3 is TGTGCCAGCAGCCTCGGTCTGAGGGGGCAGAACGAGCAGTACTTC. As protein: CASSLGLRGQNEQYF.

This clone was found once. The chain links TRBV27 to TRBJ2-7; 12 bases agree with TRBD2. Germline V gene sequence: CDR1 MNHEY, CDR2 SMNVEV (reference sequence). J lost 5 bases, V lost 5 bases, and 13 bases had no gene match. This CDR3 is 17 amino acids long. The CDR3 sequence is CASSLRASGRGVHEQYF. The CDR3 DNA is TGTGCCAGCAGTCTTAGGGCTAGCGGGAGGGGTGTCCACGAGCAGTACTTC.

The chain has TRBV18 and TRBJ1-1; TRBD1 matches at 8 bases. The CDR3 totals 19 residues. Germline V gene data show CDR1 as KGHSH and CDR2 as LQKENI. J gave up 0 bases and V 2 bases, and 14 bases lay outside the gene matches. The CDR3 here is CASSPRPQGAPGVNTEAFF. In DNA, the CDR3 is TGTGCCAGCTCACCAAGGCCCCAGGGGGCACCAGGGGTGAACACTGAAGCTTTCTTT.

The chain is built from TRBV6-4 and TRBJ2-3, with a tentative D call TRBD2 (6 bases). Trimming removed 6 bases from V and 0 bases from J, with 10 bases in between. This CDR3 contains 14 residues. Germline-derived CDR1 and CDR2 are MRHNA and SNTAGT. The DNA of the CDR3 is TGTGCCAGCAGCCCTAGCGAGAGCACAGATACGCAGTATTTT. This sequence encodes CASSPSESTDTQYF.

The chain employs TRBV5-1 and TRBJ2-3, with a weak D call TRBD1 (6 bases). Deletions cut 2 bases from V and 0 bases from J, with 13 bases between. This CDR3 has 16 amino acids. From germline, CDR1 is SGHRS and CDR2 YFSETQ. The CDR3 sequence is CASSFVPGASTDTQYF. In nucleotides, the CDR3 is TGCGCCAGCAGCTTTGTCCCAGGGGCCAGCACAGATACGCAGTATTTT. The full variable domain, in which reference TRBV5-1 and TRBJ2-3 provide the parts outside the CDR3, is KAGVTQTPRYLIKTRGQQVTLSCSPISGHRSVSWYQQTPGQGLQFLFEYFSETQRNKGNFPGRFSGRQFSNSRSEMNVSTLELGDSALYLCASSFVPGASTDTQYFGPGTRLTVL.

The chain couples TRBV5-1 to TRBJ2-3; no definite D call. The germline gives CDR1 SGHRS, CDR2 YFSETQ. Between the trimmed V and J ends, which lost 4 bases and 0 bases, there was a span of 9 bases. The CDR3 consists of 14 residues. CDR3 in DNA: TGCGCCAGCAGCACACAGAGTAGCACAGATACGCAGTATTTT. It encodes CASSTQSSTDTQYF.

The rearrangement links TRBV6-1 to TRBJ2-5, with a tentative D call TRBD2 (7 bases). The CDR3 consists of 14 residues. With 3 bases removed from V and 5 bases from J, the gap between germline ends came to 13 bases. Germline CDR1 and CDR2: MNHNS and SASEGT. CDR3 sequence: CASSDWGRGETQYF. In DNA form, the CDR3 reads TGTGCCAGCAGTGACTGGGGGCGGGGGGAGACCCAGTACTTC.

CDR3 nucleotide sequence: TGTGCCAGCAGCTTAGGAGGTGGGACTAGCAGAATCAATGAGCAGTTCTTC. Protein product: CASSLGGGTSRINEQFF. The rearrangement links TRBV7-9 to TRBJ2-1, with TRBD2 identical over 9 bases. CDR1 and CDR2 (germline): SEHNR, FQNEAQ (reference sequence). J lost 6 bases, V lost 1 base, and 10 bases had no gene match. The CDR3 totals 17 residues.

This clone was detected once. J is TRBJ2-1 and V is TRBV4-3; 10 bases are a match to TRBD2. Germline CDR1 reads LGHNA; CDR2 reads YSLEER. J lost 8 bases, V lost 0 bases, and 4 bases had no gene match. CDR3 size: 15 residues. CDR3 nucleotide sequence: TGCGCCAGCAGCCAAGAACCTAGCGGGAGCGATGAGCAGTTCTTC. Translating it yields CASSQEPSGSDEQFF.

CDR3 DNA sequence: TGTGCCAGCAGATCTACCGGTAACACTGAAGCTTTCTTT. Translating gives CASRSTGNTEAFF. V gene TRBV27 combines with J gene TRBJ1-1; D gene unclear. From germline, CDR1 is MNHEY and CDR2 SMNVEV (reference sequence). The CDR3 is 13 residues long. Trimming removed 6 bases from V and 2 bases from J, with 10 bases in between.

CDR3 amino acids: CASSRGMEQYF. CDR3 nucleotides: TGTGCCAGCAGTCGCGGAATGGAGCAGTACTTC. The rearrangement joins TRBV2 to TRBJ2-7; D is undetermined. Deletions cut 5 bases from V and 7 bases from J, with 9 bases between. Germline assignment: CDR1 SNHLY and CDR2 FYNNEI. The CDR3 length is 11 residues. Together with reference TRBV2 and TRBJ2-7, the CDR3 gives the full variable domain: EPEVTQTPSHQVTQMGQEVILRCVPISNHLYFYWYRQILGQKVEFLVSFYNNEISEKSEIFDDQFSVERPDGSNFTLKIRSTKLEDSAMYFCASSRGMEQYFGPGTRLTVT.

This clone has only a few counts. The V and J genes are TRBV28 and TRBJ2-1; the match to TRBD2 covers 15 bases. Germline trimming cut 5 bases from V and 10 bases from J; bases unmatched to any gene: 27. The CDR3 consists of 22 residues. In germline, CDR1 is MDHEN, CDR2 SYDVKM. The CDR3 here is CASSNRGAGTSGRPSFSGEQFF. CDR3 coding DNA: TGTGCCAGCAGTAATAGGGGGGCCGGGACTAGCGGGAGGCCGTCCTTTTCGGGGGAGCAGTTCTTC.

The chain couples TRBV5-6 to TRBJ2-7, with D tentatively TRBD1 (6 bases). The germline CDR1 and CDR2 sequences are SGHDT and YYEEEE. V lost 4 bases to trimming and J lost 2 bases, with 13 bases between them. The CDR3 runs to 14 residues. The CDR3 region is CASSGRDTTYEQYF. The CDR3 bases are TGTGCCAGCAGCGGCCGGGACACTACCTACGAGCAGTACTTC.

The genes are TRBV7-2 and TRBJ2-7; D may be TRBD2 (5 bases). Germline V gene lookup returns CDR1 SGHTA and CDR2 FQGNSA. V was trimmed by 1 base and J by 5 bases, leaving 18 bases between them. CDR3 length equals 16 residues. CDR3 DNA sequence: TGTGCCAGCAGCTTAGTTATCGGTCGGACTGGAGACGAGCAGTACTTC. Its translation is CASSLVIGRTGDEQYF. Full variable domain (rest looked up from reference TRBV7-2 and TRBJ2-7): GAGVSQSPSNKVTEKGKDVELRCDPISGHTALYWYRQSLGQGLEFLIYFQGNSAPDKSGLPSDRFSAERTGGSVSTLTIQRTQQEDSAVYLCASSLVIGRTGDEQYFGPGTRLTVT.